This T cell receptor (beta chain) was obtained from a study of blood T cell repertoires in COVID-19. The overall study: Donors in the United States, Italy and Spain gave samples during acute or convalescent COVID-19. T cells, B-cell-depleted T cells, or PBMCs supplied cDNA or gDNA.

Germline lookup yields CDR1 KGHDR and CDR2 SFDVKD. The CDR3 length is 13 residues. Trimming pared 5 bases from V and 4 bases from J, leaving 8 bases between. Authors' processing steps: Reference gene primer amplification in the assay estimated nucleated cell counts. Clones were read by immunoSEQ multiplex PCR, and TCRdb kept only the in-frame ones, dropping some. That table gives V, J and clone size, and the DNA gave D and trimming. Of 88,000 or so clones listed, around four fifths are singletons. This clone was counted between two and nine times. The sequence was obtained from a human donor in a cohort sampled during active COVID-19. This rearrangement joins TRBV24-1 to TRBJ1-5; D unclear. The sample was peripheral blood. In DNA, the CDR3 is TGTGCCACCAGTGCTAGCCGGAATCAGCCCCAGCATTTT. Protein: CATSASRNQPQHF.